The sequence of this TCR beta chain was determined in a study of T cell responses to AZD1222 COVID-19 vaccine. Study-wide points: Two AZD1222 doses significantly raised spike-specific TCR breadth and depth over controls.

Regarding this clone: Its antigen is as yet unknown.

Assay: immunoSEQ multiplex PCR; the TCRdb copy retains only in-frame clones and omits some. The repertoire holds 95,000 to 100,000 clones, with 90% as singletons. The CDR3 length is 15 residues. Per the germline V gene, CDR1 is MGHRA and CDR2 is YSYEKL. After removal of 1 base from V and 1 base from J, the junction contained 3 bases not matched to a gene. The V and J genes are TRBV4-1 and TRBJ1-1, with 7 bases identical to TRBD1. The sequence derives from an adult in good health. The sequenced sample was peripheral blood, obtained on day 0 of AZD1222 vaccination. CDR3 in DNA: TGCGCCAGCAGCCAAGCTGGACAGGAGAACACTGAAGCTTTCTTT. Residues: CASSQAGQENTEAFF.